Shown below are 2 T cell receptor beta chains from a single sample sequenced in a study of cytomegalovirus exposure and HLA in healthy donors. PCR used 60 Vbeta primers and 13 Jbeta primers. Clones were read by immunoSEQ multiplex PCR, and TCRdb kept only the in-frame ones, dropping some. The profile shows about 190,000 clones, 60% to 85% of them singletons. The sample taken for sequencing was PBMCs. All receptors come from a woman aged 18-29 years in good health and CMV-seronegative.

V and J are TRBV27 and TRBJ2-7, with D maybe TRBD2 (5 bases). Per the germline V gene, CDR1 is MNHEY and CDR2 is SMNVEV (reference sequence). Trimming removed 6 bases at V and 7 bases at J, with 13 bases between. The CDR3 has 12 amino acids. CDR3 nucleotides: TGTGCCAGCAGCCCATTTGGCGGGGAGCAGTACTTC. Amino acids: CASSPFGGEQYF.

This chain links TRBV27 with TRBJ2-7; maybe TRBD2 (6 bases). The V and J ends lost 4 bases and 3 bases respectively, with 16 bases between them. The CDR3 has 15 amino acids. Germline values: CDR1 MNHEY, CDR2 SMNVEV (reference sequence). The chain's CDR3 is CASSWQEGGSYEQYF. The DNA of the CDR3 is TGTGCCAGCAGTTGGCAGGAGGGAGGTAGCTACGAGCAGTACTTC.